The 23 T cell receptor beta chains reported below all come from one sample, sequenced in a study of graft-versus-host responses after intestinal transplantation. The starting material, graft tissue, was processed to release intraepithelial and lamina propria lymphocytes. Assay used: immunoSEQ multiplex PCR; TCRdb lists only in-frame clones, some missing. Of some 66,000 clones detected, about nine tenths appear once; the ten largest clones hold approximately 1.7%. The input for sequencing was ileum tissue, taken roughly 54 weeks after transplant. All receptors derive from a human patient who received an intestinal transplant, so some T cells may come from the graft donor.

This chain connects TRBV28 to TRBJ2-7; 7 bases map to TRBD1. Unmatched junction bases numbered 6, after V lost 5 bases and J lost 2 bases. CDR3 length: 14 amino acids. Germline V lookup: CDR1 MDHEN, CDR2 SYDVKM. CDR3 nucleotide sequence: TGTGCCAGCAGTCTCCGGGACAGCACCTACGAGCAGTACTTC. It encodes CASSLRDSTYEQYF.

The chain has TRBV4-1 and TRBJ2-1; a weak D match, TRBD2 (5 bases). CDR1 and CDR2 from the germline V gene are MGHRA and YSYEKL. The length of the CDR3 is 16 residues. Trimming took 1 base from V and 4 from J, leaving 14 bases between them. CDR3 region: CASSQVVLVLYNEQFF. The CDR3 DNA reads TGCGCCAGCAGCCAAGTTGTACTAGTTTTGTACAATGAGCAGTTCTTC.

The chain joins TRBV28 to TRBJ1-2, with D maybe TRBD1 (6 bases). Looked up from germline, CDR1 is MDHEN and CDR2 is SYDVKM. V was shortened by 5 bases and J by 4 bases, with 17 bases between the two germline ends. This CDR3 contains 15 residues. The CDR3, as DNA: TGTGCCAGCAGTCTTACAACAGGGATAGGCTATGGCTACACCTTC. Its protein product is CASSLTTGIGYGYTF.

CDR3 nucleotides: TGTGCCAGTAGTATAGCGCGGGGATGGAATGAAAAACTGTTTTTT. This gives the protein CASSIARGWNEKLFF. V usage is TRBV19 and J usage is TRBJ1-4; D gene uncertain. Trimming left V 1 base short and J 5 bases short, with 11 bases between. The CDR3 is made up of 15 amino acids. CDR1 is LNHDA, CDR2 SQIVND, per germline (reference sequence).

The V gene is TRBV6-5, the J gene TRBJ2-7; 9 bases agree with TRBD2. Germline CDR1 is MNHEY and CDR2 is SVGAGI. This CDR3 region has 15 residues. V was pared by 9 bases and J by 1 base, with 10 bases of the junction left unmatched. CDR3: CASDRWTSDSYEQYF. Written as DNA, the CDR3 is TGTGCCAGTGATAGATGGACTAGCGATTCCTACGAGCAGTACTTC.

V and J are TRBV7-9 and TRBJ2-1; D remains unclear. Germline V gene data show CDR1 as SEHNR and CDR2 as FQNEAQ (reference sequence). The CDR3 spans 14 residues. V was trimmed by 5 bases and J by 10 bases, leaving 18 bases between them. CDR3 amino acids: CASSPPLGVWEQFF. CDR3 coding DNA: TGTGCCAGCAGCCCCCCATTAGGAGTATGGGAGCAGTTCTTC.

The chain has TRBV9 and TRBJ2-5, with 8 nucleotides matching TRBD2. CDR1 and CDR2 from the germline V gene are SGDLS and YYNGEE. The V and J ends lost 4 bases and 1 base, in that order; junction bases with no gene match: 12. The CDR3 runs to 17 residues. The CDR3 DNA reads as TGTGCCAGCAGCCCACGGGGGGGGGACGGAGTCCAAGAGACCCAGTACTTC. This sequence encodes CASSPRGGDGVQETQYF.

V gene TRBV5-1 combines with J gene TRBJ2-3; D assignment may be TRBD1 or TRBD2 (5 bases each). V lost 0 bases and J lost 2, with 10 bases in between. The CDR3 runs to 15 residues. Germline V gives CDR1 SGHRS, CDR2 YFSETQ. The CDR3 reads CASSLAGPNTDTQYF. CDR3 sequence (DNA): TGCGCCAGCAGCTTGGCGGGACCTAACACAGATACGCAGTATTTT.

J is TRBJ1-1 and V is TRBV6-6; 8 positions match TRBD1. The germline gives CDR1 MNHNY, CDR2 SVGAGI (reference sequence). The CDR3 totals 13 residues. J lost 5 bases, V lost 5 bases, and 4 bases had no gene match. The CDR3 spells CASSRRTGTEAFF. The CDR3, as DNA: TGTGCCAGCAGTCGAAGGACAGGGACTGAAGCTTTCTTT.

The chain combines TRBV15 with TRBJ2-6; TRBD2 matches 7 bases. The CDR3 has 18 residues. V was pared by 1 base and J by 2 bases, with 8 bases of the junction left unmatched. CDR1 LNHNV and CDR2 YYDKDF come from the germline V gene (reference sequence). The CDR3 protein is CATSRVVGRETGANVLTF. The CDR3 region has the DNA TGTGCCACCAGCAGAGTGGTGGGGAGGGAAACTGGGGCCAACGTCCTGACTTTC.

This clone appeared a few times. The rearrangement links TRBV28 to TRBJ2-2; the D gene is possibly TRBD1 (5 bases). CDR3 length equals 14 residues. Germline-derived CDR1 and CDR2 are MDHEN and SYDVKM. Between the trimmed V and J ends, which lost 10 bases and 2 bases, there was a span of 14 bases. The CDR3 protein is CATADSSNTGELFF. Here the CDR3 DNA reads TGTGCCACAGCAGACAGTTCCAACACCGGGGAGCTGTTTTTT.

The chain employs TRBV2 and TRBJ1-1, with a weak D call TRBD1 (5 bases). This CDR3 spans 14 amino acids. Germline loops: CDR1 SNHLY, CDR2 FYNNEI. V lost 8 bases to trimming and J lost 4 bases, with 17 bases between them. The CDR3 nucleotides are TGTGCCAGCGCCCCCCGGAGGGGATTCACTGAAGCTTTCTTT. Translated: CASAPRRGFTEAFF.

The chain employs TRBV25-1 and TRBJ2-1; unclear D gene. V was pared by 6 bases and J by 5 bases, with 8 bases between. The CDR3 loop spans 12 amino acids. Per germline, CDR1 MGHDK and CDR2 SYGVNS. CDR3 nucleotide sequence: TGTGCCAGCAGCTTCGTAAACAATGAGCAGTTCTTC. It yields the protein CASSFVNNEQFF.

This chain uses TRBV2 with TRBJ2-1; D may be TRBD2 (5 bases). Germline V CDR1 and CDR2: SNHLY, FYNNEI. The germline V and J ends were trimmed by 5 bases and 3 bases, with 14 bases remaining between them. CDR3 length: 15 amino acids. CDR3 sequence: CASSSLAGIYNEQFF. As DNA, the CDR3 is TGTGCCAGCAGTTCGCTCGCCGGGATCTACAATGAGCAGTTCTTC.

This chain links TRBV9 with TRBJ2-1; 7 bases are a match to TRBD2. The CDR3 spans 14 residues. V shed 0 bases, J shed 10 bases, and the junction held 7 bases outside the gene matches. Per germline, CDR1 SGDLS and CDR2 YYNGEE. The CDR3 loop is CASSVEGRAREQFF. DNA of the CDR3: TGTGCCAGCAGCGTAGAGGGGAGGGCCAGGGAGCAGTTCTTC.

This CDR3 reads CASGDQETQYF. CDR3 nucleotides: TGCGCCAGCGGGGACCAAGAGACCCAGTACTTC. The chain is built from TRBV4-1 and TRBJ2-5; D not resolved. V gave up 8 bases and J gave up 0 bases, with 4 bases separating them. Germline-derived CDR1 and CDR2 are MGHRA and YSYEKL. The CDR3 is 11 residues long.

The chain employs TRBV4-1 and TRBJ2-5; D is perhaps TRBD1 (6 bases). Germline CDR1 MGHRA, CDR2 YSYEKL. This CDR3 contains 16 residues. V shed 3 bases and J shed 5 bases, with 19 bases lying between them. CDR3 loop: CASSQAPDRWTETQYF. CDR3 DNA: TGCGCCAGCAGCCAGGCCCCCGACAGGTGGACGGAGACCCAGTACTTC.

This chain uses TRBV6-1 with TRBJ2-5; D is uncertain. The germline V and J ends were trimmed by 7 bases and 5 bases, with 8 bases remaining between them. The germline CDR1 and CDR2 sequences are MNHNS and SASEGT. The CDR3 length is 11 residues. CDR3 nucleotide sequence: TGTGCCAGCACGTGGTCGGAGACCCAGTACTTC. Protein product: CASTWSETQYF.

The chain links TRBV7-2 to TRBJ2-1, with TRBD2 matching 13 bases. CDR1 and CDR2 from the germline V gene are SGHTA and FQGNSA. The CDR3 sequence is 15 residues long. V shed 6 bases and J 5 bases; nucleotides not matched to a gene: 4. CDR3 nucleotides: TGTGCCAGCAGTTTCGGGACTAGCGGGAACAATGAGCAGTTCTTC. Protein product: CASSFGTSGNNEQFF.

This chain connects TRBV7-4 to TRBJ2-7; maybe TRBD1 (5 bases). CDR1 and CDR2 from the germline V gene are SGHVT and SQSDAQ. V lost 5 bases and J lost 5, with 34 bases in between. This CDR3 comprises 20 residues. CDR3 coding DNA: TGTGCCAGCAGCCTGAGATTAAAGAGGCGGTGGGTTAGGAGCAGGGACGAGCAGTACTTC. This gives the protein CASSLRLKRRWVRSRDEQYF.

This chain links TRBV28 with TRBJ2-1; possibly TRBD1 for D (6 bases). CDR1 and CDR2 (germline): MDHEN, SYDVKM. The CDR3 has 13 amino acids. V was clipped by 6 bases and J by 0 bases, with 6 bases between them. The CDR3 DNA reads TGTGCCAGCAGGGACAGCTCCTACAATGAGCAGTTCTTC. This sequence encodes CASRDSSYNEQFF.

The chain carries TRBV10-3 and TRBJ2-7; perhaps TRBD2 as D (5 bases). Germline V gene lookup returns CDR1 ENHRY and CDR2 SYGVKD. V was cut by 6 bases and J by 3 bases, with 6 bases left in between. There are 11 residues in the CDR3. CDR3 coding DNA: TGTGCCATCAGGAGCGGCTACGAGCAGTACTTC. It is translated as CAIRSGYEQYF.

J is TRBJ1-5 and V is TRBV13, with D hard to call. The CDR3 runs to 14 residues. Trimming took 6 bases from V and 1 from J, leaving 10 bases between them. Germline V gene sequence: CDR1 PRHDT, CDR2 FYEKMQ (reference sequence). CDR3 sequence (DNA): TGTGCCAGCAGTAAAGTAGGAAGCAATCAGCCCCAGCATTTT. Its protein product is CASSKVGSNQPQHF.